The subject of this entry is one T cell receptor beta chain. It has no known antigen specificity. No quality values exist for individual bases; no much larger clone is one base distant. The germline V gene (reference sequence) yields MNHNY for CDR1 and SVGAGI for CDR2. Unmatched junction bases come to 3, with V trimmed by 6 bases and J by 3 bases. From its cysteine to its phenylalanine, the CDR3 spans 15 amino acids. The DNA shown is the 45-base CDR3, in frame from base 1. In total, approximately 690 healthy bone marrow donors made up the cohort. At the time of sampling, all cohort members were nominally healthy, though unrecorded immune exposures were likely present. The donor tested CMV seropositive and was one of the 289 seropositive cohort members. A peripheral blood sample was provided by each donor, and peripheral blood mononuclear cells were used for TCR beta sequencing. The Qiagen DNeasy Blood Extraction Kit was used to extract genomic DNA from the blood cell samples.

The protocol used for the library was the immunoSEQ multiplex PCR assay. A mixture of 60 forward primers for TCR Vbeta segments and 13 reverse primers for TCR Jbeta segments was used in the multiplex PCR. The CDR3 region of rearranged TCR beta genes was amplified from genomic DNA by a multiplex PCR assay. Amplified TCR beta libraries were sequenced as 87-base-pair reads on the Illumina HiSeq System. In the source study's methods: A later analysis tallied tens of millions of unique TCR beta chains across the 600 to 700 repertoires, and about 12 million of those chains were shared by two or more donors. To remove PCR and sequencing errors, raw reads were error-corrected and collapsed into unique sequences using a nearest-neighbor algorithm that merged closely related sequences. Alignment of CDR3 sequences to IMGT reference sequences was used to assign V, D and J gene segments. For a sequence to be retained, at least a six-nucleotide match to both a V gene segment and a J gene segment was required. A rearrangement was called productive if the CDR3 had no stop codons and remained in frame with V and J, and every other rearrangement was called non-productive. CDR3 was defined according to IMGT convention as the region running from the second conserved V-encoded cysteine to the conserved J-encoded phenylalanine. In an earlier analysis of 500 to 650 of the donors, sequences lacking an unambiguous match to a single V gene segment were excluded. An earlier analysis of 550 to 650 of the donors classified V segments as functional when productive rearrangements were above 56.7% and as segregating when the standard deviation between donors was above 5%. A statistical classification framework was built for diagnosing cytomegalovirus status from the catalog of TCR beta chain sequences. In a later analysis, V and J genes were assigned by comparing TCR nucleotide sequences against IMGT/GENE-DB human TR gene sequences. Using the TCRdist pipeline, a later analysis assigned CDR3 sequences along with most-parsimonious VDJ recombination scenarios. In a later analysis, every TCR beta chain was defined by the combination of its CDR3 amino acid sequence and its V-gene family, and reads without a unique V-gene family were dropped. As a way to deal with suspected cross-contamination and a sequencing artifact, a later analysis dropped hundreds of nucleotide sequences that were highly shared and had low generation probability. In a later analysis, a clonal expansion index was calculated for each public chain from normalized within-repertoire ranks of inferred template counts. A later analysis computed generation probabilities with a VDJ recombination model fitted to out-of-frame rearrangements, and checked the results against IGoR. Hypergeometric tests were used in a later analysis to score TCR-TCR, TCR-HLA and TCR-CMV co-occurrence, with a repertoire-size bias correction applied to the TCR pairs. In a later analysis, false discovery rates were estimated by permuting HLA or CMV assignments 20 times. In a later analysis, co-occurring TCRs were grouped using DBSCAN, with TCRdist sequence similarity added in when clustering inside HLA-allele-positive subsets. Co-occurrence clustering excluded repertoires with fewer than 30,000 or more than 120,000 public chains, plus five with anomalous nucleotide sharing. Entries here come from immuneACCESS through TCRdb and include only in-frame sequences with V and J called. Some clones fail to appear in such tables; in the studies checked, an unresolved V gene covers under half of the shortfall, and the cause of the remainder is unknown. For V, J and clone size, that table is used; D and trimming come from the DNA. In this sample the table shows about 200,000 clones, roughly 80% of which occur a single time. Of the sample, around 6.3% is held by the ten largest clones.

This entry is derived from a study of cytomegalovirus exposure and HLA in healthy donors listed by TCRdb under 2017. With respect to the entire study: In an earlier analysis of approximately 500 of the donors, 276 Gb of sequence data and approximately 100 million unique TCR beta sequences from 180 million or so T cells were reported. An early release that covered around 590 HLA-typed donors contained about 290 gigabases of sequencing data and tens of millions of unique TCR sequences. The genetic ancestry cluster associated with self-reported Caucasian donors included around four fifths of the 350 to 500 genotyped donors. The aim of the study was to test whether cataloging public T cell receptors could identify signatures of past pathogen exposure. Using immunosequencing, the study profiled T cell repertoires from around 680 subjects and related those repertoires to cytomegalovirus serostatus. A separate validation cohort of approximately 120 different subjects was used in addition to the approximately 640-subject first cohort. To predict cytomegalovirus infection status, the study combined high-throughput TCR immunosequencing, statistical association of individual TCRs with disease status, and machine learning. A later analysis re-analyzed previously published TCR beta repertoires from roughly 600 donors and added high-resolution HLA genotyping to study TCR occurrence patterns. Rather than using new phenotypic data, the later analysis identified candidate immune exposures from TCR beta sequences and from how often those sequences occurred across donors. To decide whether each TCR beta V gene segment behaved as functional or pseudogenic, an earlier analysis of some 580 of the donors relied on high-throughput TCR beta sequencing. Donor age, sex, ethnicity and CMV serostatus were compiled together with the repertoire data. In a later genetic analysis, genome-wide SNP genotypes for about 65% of the 666 donors were used, and that subset was treated as a discovery cohort. Every repertoire in the discovery cohort had been generated on one and the same sequencing platform. HLA typing included class I and class II loci at four-digit resolution. The number of donors typed differed by locus, with about 629-630 for A, B, C, DRB1 and DQB1, around 520 for DQA1, about 610 for DPA1, and around 430 for DPB1. About 5 DR-DQ haplotypes were handled as single units for association and clustering, since linkage in the cohort was strong. Among under 450 genotyped donors of the cohort, an average of around 240,000 unique TCR beta nucleotide sequences were sequenced per donor, around 18% of them non-productive. Overall results and qualifications from the work: In a later analysis, the rate of TCR association differed among HLA loci, with DRB1 alleles having the most associated TCRs and HLA-C alleles having the fewest. An earlier analysis of 587 of the donors showed that most TCR beta V segments appeared in productive rearrangements either about 87% or about 30% of the time, which broadly matched IMGT annotations. A later analysis reported that several top co-occurrence clusters appeared linked to parvovirus B19, influenza, CMV and Epstein-Barr virus. The classifier was reported to diagnose cytomegalovirus status with high specificity and sensitivity in both the original cohort and the validation cohort. Because counts were too low, approximately 15 rarely observed V segments, including chromosome 9 orphons, were excluded from the earlier analysis of 587 of the donors. Correlated functional status among segregating V segments might be attributable to linkage disequilibrium, but an unknown experimental factor could not be ruled out. In a later analysis, HLA-associated TCR beta chains showed more clonal expansion and lower generation probabilities than non-associated chains that were equally common. Presence/absence analyses assumed roughly uniform sequencing depth across donors, an assumption that may not hold. In vitro tests confirmed that a few of the cytomegalovirus-associated TCR beta chains recognize cytomegalovirus antigens. When HLA alleles, especially DR and DQ, strongly co-occurred, TCR associations were difficult to assign to individual alleles. The 87-base-pair reads could not distinguish some IMGT-functional V segments, including TRBV6-2 and TRBV6-3, so those segments were excluded. In this cohort, only TCR beta chains were sequenced, and detectable features were limited by the absence of alpha or paired-chain data. The study listed over 150 TCR beta chains as associated with cytomegalovirus. In a later genetic analysis, a missense DCLRE1C variant was associated with V-gene and J-gene trimming of TCR beta chains, and the association was replicated in an independent cohort. Most CMV-associated TCR beta chains appeared to be HLA-restricted in a later analysis, and the HLA associations seemed to be driven largely by CMV exposure. A further reported finding was that TCR beta sequences accurately predicted the HLA-A and HLA-B alleles for most subjects in the first cohort. At a false discovery rate of 0.05, a later analysis linked around 17,000 TCR beta sequences to specific HLA alleles. It was suggested by the authors that the approach could potentially be generalized to other disease states and immunological phenotypes. The only immune exposure information available for the cohort was CMV serostatus. Because some donors lacked HLA typing at each locus, the association tests relied only on the typed subset. A cluster of highly shared sequence variants was judged likely to be a technical artifact of the sequencing pipeline. According to a later genetic analysis, donors in an Asian-associated ancestry cluster had fewer N-insertions in productive TCRs than the roughly 670-donor mean. Most TCR sequences were observed very rarely across donors, whereas some public TCRs were present in many individuals.

Sequenced: PBMCs. The clonotype originates from a woman between 50 and 59 years old in good health and CMV-seropositive. The sequence joins TRBV6-6 to TRBJ2-6, and 9 junctional nucleotides match TRBD1. The nucleotide sequence is given as TGTGCCAGCAGCTACAGGGGGCTTGGGGCCAACGTCCTGACTTTC. Its protein reads: CASSYRGLGANVLTF.